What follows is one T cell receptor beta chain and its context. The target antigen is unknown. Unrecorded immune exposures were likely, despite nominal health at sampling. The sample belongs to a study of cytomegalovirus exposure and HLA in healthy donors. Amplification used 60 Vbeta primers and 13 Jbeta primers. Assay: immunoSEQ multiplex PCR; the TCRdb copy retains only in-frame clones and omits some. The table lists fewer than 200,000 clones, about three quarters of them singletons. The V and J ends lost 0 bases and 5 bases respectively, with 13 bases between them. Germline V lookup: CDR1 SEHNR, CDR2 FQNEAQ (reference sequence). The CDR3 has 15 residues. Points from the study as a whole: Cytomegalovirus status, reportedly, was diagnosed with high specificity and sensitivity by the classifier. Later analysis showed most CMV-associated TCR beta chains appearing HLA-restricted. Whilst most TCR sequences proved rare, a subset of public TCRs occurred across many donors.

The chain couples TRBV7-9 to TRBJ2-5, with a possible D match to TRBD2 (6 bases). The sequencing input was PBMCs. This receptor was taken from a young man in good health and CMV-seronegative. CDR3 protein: CASSLAMGGPETQYF. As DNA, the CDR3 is TGTGCCAGCAGCTTAGCGATGGGGGGTCCTGAGACCCAGTACTTC.